Listed here is a single T cell receptor beta chain. Its antigen is as yet unknown. Deletions cut 3 bases from V and 5 bases from J, with 13 bases between. In germline, CDR1 is ENHRY, CDR2 SYGVKD. The CDR3 totals 14 residues. The sample comes from a study of cytomegalovirus exposure and HLA in healthy donors. Study findings and constraints: Donor immune exposure was known only as CMV serostatus.

The PCR contained 60 Vbeta and 13 Jbeta primers. Generated by immunoSEQ multiplex PCR, the TCRdb table keeps only in-frame clones and is missing some. The data contain under 85,000 clones, about 74% of them singletons. The source of this sequence is a woman in her twenties or thirties in good health and CMV-seropositive. Sequenced sample: PBMCs. J is TRBJ2-5 and V is TRBV10-3; the D gene is possibly TRBD1 (6 bases). CDR3 DNA: TGTGCCATCAGTGACAGGCAGGGGTTGGAGACCCAGTACTTC. Amino acids: CAISDRQGLETQYF.